The clone carrying this T cell receptor (beta chain) came up a few times. What it recognizes is unknown. This entry is derived from a study of spatial heterogeneity in lung cancer. Turning to the study itself: Beta-chain sequences were consistently detected more often than alpha-chain sequences.

The CDR3 loop spans 15 amino acids. The V gene's germline CDR1 is SGHTA and CDR2 FQGNSA. Trimming took 2 bases from V and 0 from J, leaving 5 bases between them. Whole-study results and caveats: Ubiquitous expanded tumor TCRs were seen in blood more at resection than at follow-up.

TCR cDNA molecules were tagged individually, and each one carried a unique molecular identifier. TCRdb processed the 5' RACE reads anew with MiXCR; each CDR3 protein has one entry. In the table there are 90,000 to 95,000 distinct CDR3 sequences, less than 15% of which are singletons. Time point: sample taken at primary tumor resection. The sequenced material consisted of unsorted whole RNA from tumor, nontumor lung or frozen PBMC. This clonotype originated in a male donor with early-stage non-small cell lung cancer. The V and J genes are TRBV7-2 and TRBJ1-6; D not certain. Source: PBMCs, taken at surgery. The CDR3 protein is CASSLSTSYNSPLHF. CDR3 sequence (DNA): TGTGCCAGCAGCTTATCTACCTCCTATAATTCACCCCTCCACTTT.